The clone carrying this TCR beta chain turned up a few times. Its antigen is unidentified. The CDR3 is made up of 15 amino acids. Germline assignment: CDR1 DFQATT and CDR2 SNEGSKA (reference sequence). Losses at the gene ends were 0 bases for V and 4 bases for J; bases not matched to a gene: 9. Template-switching 5'RACE yielded the TCR cDNA; a universal primer site and UMIs were added in the process. TCRdb analysed the 5' RACE reads with MiXCR anew, one entry per CDR3 protein. The table lists 600,000 to 750,000 distinct CDR3 sequences, approximately 13% of them singletons. This entry belongs to a study of T cells after yellow fever vaccination. Whole-study results and caveats: Clones that expanded after primary vaccination mostly reappeared after the booster (around 96% CD4, 88% CD8). Secondary responses were weaker yet peaked faster, day 5 versus 15.

The origin of this receptor is a man aged 25-45 years who received the YFV17D yellow fever vaccine. The rearrangement joins TRBV20-1 to TRBJ2-7; 7 bases agree with TRBD1. This material consisted of PBMCs, taken on the day of the yellow fever booster vaccination. Here the CDR3 reads CSARDQQGREYEQYF. DNA for the CDR3: TGCAGTGCTAGAGACCAACAGGGGAGAGAGTACGAGCAGTACTTC.